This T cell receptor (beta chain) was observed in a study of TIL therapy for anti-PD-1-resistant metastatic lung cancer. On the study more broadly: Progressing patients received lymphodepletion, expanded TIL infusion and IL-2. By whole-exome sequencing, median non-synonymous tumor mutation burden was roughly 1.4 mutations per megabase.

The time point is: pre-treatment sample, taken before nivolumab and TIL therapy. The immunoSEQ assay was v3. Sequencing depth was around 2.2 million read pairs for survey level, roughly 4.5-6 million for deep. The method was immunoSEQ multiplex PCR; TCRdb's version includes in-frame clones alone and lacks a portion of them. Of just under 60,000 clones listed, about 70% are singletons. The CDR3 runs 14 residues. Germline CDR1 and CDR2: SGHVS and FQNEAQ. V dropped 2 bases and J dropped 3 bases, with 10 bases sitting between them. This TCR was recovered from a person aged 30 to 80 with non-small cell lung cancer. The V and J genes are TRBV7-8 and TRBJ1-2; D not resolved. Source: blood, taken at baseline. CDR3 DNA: TGTGCCAGCAGCTTAAGTCCCTCGTACTATGGCTACACCTTC. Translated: CASSLSPSYYGYTF.